This T cell receptor beta chain was identified in a study of graft-versus-host responses after intestinal transplantation. V dropped 6 bases and J dropped 9 bases, with 15 bases sitting between them. The germline gives CDR1 MNHNS, CDR2 SASEGT. This CDR3 is 13 amino acids long. As concerns this clone: Its antigen remains unidentified.

Only in-frame clones appear in the TCRdb table, and some are missing; sequencing was by immunoSEQ multiplex PCR. Of about 86,000 clones in the sample, roughly nine tenths were seen once. The sample consisted of unstimulated CD8+ T cells sorted from spleen or lymph node cells, taken before intestinal transplant. The receptor's source is a human donor who received an intestinal transplant. V gene TRBV6-1 combines with J gene TRBJ1-3; D perhaps matches TRBD1 (6 bases). CDR3 protein: CASSEGQTGTIYF. CDR3 sequence (DNA): TGTGCCAGCAGCGAGGGACAAACCGGCACCATATATTTT.